This T cell receptor beta chain was sequenced in a study of shared clonotypes between healthy human individuals. Study overall: There were three CD4 naive, three CD4 memory, two CD8 naive and one CD8 memory plates per donor. Findings of the study overall: All-four-donor shared clonotypes had higher generation probabilities than non-shared clonotypes did.

The authors split each subset's genomic DNA evenly across several immunoSEQ plates. Sequencing used immunoSEQ multiplex PCR; TCRdb keeps in-frame clones, though not all of them. The repertoire consists of 1.5 million to 1.9 million clones, with about 98% occurring once and the leading ten covering 0.4% to 0.45%. V lost 4 bases and J 2 bases, leaving 9 bases between the germline ends. The CDR3 loop spans 13 amino acids. Per the germline V gene, CDR1 is MGHDK and CDR2 is SYGVNS. Notes on this clone: Its target is not known. Other DNA sequences in this specimen translate into the identical CDR3.

The V gene is TRBV25-1, the J gene TRBJ2-7, with D possibly TRBD1 on 6 matching bases. What was sequenced was naive CD4+ T cells sorted from blood. Regarding subset: CD45RA+ positively selected. The source of this sequence is a man aged 25 to 45 in good health. The CDR3 protein is CASSATGTYEQYF. In DNA, the CDR3 is TGTGCCAGCAGTGCTACAGGGACCTACGAGCAGTACTTC.